The T cell receptor (beta chain) under discussion was sequenced for a study of shared clonotypes between healthy human individuals. Trimming stripped 2 bases from V and 5 bases from J, with 12 bases between. This CDR3 is 14 amino acids long. Germline assignment: CDR1 MNHNY and CDR2 SVGAGI (reference sequence). With regard to this clone: Its target is unknown.

Study conclusions and caveats: Limited genetic and exposure-history diversity came from having few donors. The naive CD4 repertoires of a handful of donors were compared, and around 5% of clonotypes were shared.

Deep was the level used in running the assay. Original processing methods: Because ImmunoSEQ provided only junction sequences with no quality scores, the filtering differed. Some clones are missing from TCRdb's copy, which holds only in-frame ones; the method was immunoSEQ multiplex PCR. The V and J calls and clone size come from that table; D and trimming were worked out from the DNA. The data show 2 million to 2.5 million clones, with about 95% seen just once and 0.1% to 0.15% held by the top ten. This chain uses TRBV6-6 with TRBJ1-2, with TRBD1 as a possible D gene (6 bases). This TCR was recovered from a man younger than 35 in good health. What was sequenced was naive CD4+ T cells sorted from blood. Specified subset: CD45RA+ positively selected. CDR3 in DNA: TGTGCCAGCAGTTACAACCGGGACACTTATGGCTACACCTTC. Amino acids: CASSYNRDTYGYTF.